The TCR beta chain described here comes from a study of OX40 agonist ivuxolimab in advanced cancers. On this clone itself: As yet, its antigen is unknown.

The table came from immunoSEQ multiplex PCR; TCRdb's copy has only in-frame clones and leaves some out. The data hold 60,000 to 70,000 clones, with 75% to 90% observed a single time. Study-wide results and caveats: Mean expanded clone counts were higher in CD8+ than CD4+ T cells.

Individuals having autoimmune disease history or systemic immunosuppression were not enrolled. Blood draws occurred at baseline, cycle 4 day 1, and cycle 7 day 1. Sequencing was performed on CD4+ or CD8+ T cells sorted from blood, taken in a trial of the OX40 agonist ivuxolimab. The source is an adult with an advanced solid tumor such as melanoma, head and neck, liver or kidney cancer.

The CDR3 bases are TGTGCCAGCAGCGCCGGGACTAGCGACAGCACAGATACGCAGTATTTT. This gives the protein CASSAGTSDSTDTQYF. The J gene is TRBJ2-3, the V gene TRBV9; 10 bases are shared with TRBD2. Germline-derived CDR1 and CDR2 are SGDLS and YYNGEE. This CDR3 region has 16 residues. The V and J ends lost 3 bases and 0 bases, in that order; junction bases with no gene match: 4.